This T cell receptor (beta chain) originates from a study of T cells expressing NK-cell markers. Overall study: It was from sorted CD3+CD56+NKG2C+, CD3+CD56+NKG2C- and CD3+CD56-NKG2C+ T cells that TCR beta repertoires came. One of the eight sequenced donors was seronegative, whereas the other seven were HCMV-seropositive.

The CDR3 length is 14 residues. With respect to this clonotype: Its specificity is unknown.

TCRdb re-called the 5' RACE reads; every CDR3 protein appears as one record, without DNA. The ten most abundant clones cover 4% to 5% of a sample with hundreds of thousands of distinct CDR3 sequences. Study-level findings and limits: CD8+ T cells in 5 or 6 donors included dominant NKG2C+ clonotypes at about 1.0-7.5%. Once again these clonotypes came out on top in the CD3+CD56-NKG2C+ fraction of several donors.

Sequences were obtained from blood T cells: a sorted CD56 or NKG2C T cell subset, CD4+ or CD8+ T cells, or bulk PBMC T cells (not recorded which). The clonotype comes from a woman aged 18 to 75 in good health. The V gene is TRBV12-3 or TRBV12-4, the J gene TRBJ1-5; the D gene TCRdb calls, TRBD1, cannot be checked with no DNA. The CDR3: CASTQQGIRQPQHF.